This passage covers 8 T cell receptor beta chains from one sample sequenced in a study of CD8 T cells in ankylosing spondylitis. TCRdb reprocessed the 5' RACE reads via MiXCR and lists one record per CDR3 protein. The table lists approximately 290,000 distinct CDR3 sequences, about 20% of them singletons. Sequencing was carried out using blood, either unsorted or a sorted T cell fraction (not recorded which). The receptors shown here come from a female donor with ankylosing spondylitis or in good health (not recorded which).

This clonotype was seen ten or more times. The chain combines TRBV7-2 with TRBJ2-1, with TRBD2 matching 7 bases. Trimming removed 0 bases from V and 4 bases from J; junction bases left unmatched: 3. This CDR3 is built from 15 residues. Germline V gene data show CDR1 as SGHTA and CDR2 as FQGNSA. The CDR3 sequence: CASSLASGFYNEQFF. In DNA form, the CDR3 reads TGTGCCAGCAGCTTAGCTAGCGGGTTTTACAATGAGCAGTTCTTC. Drawing the rest from reference TRBV7-2 and TRBJ2-1, the complete variable domain is GAGVSQSPSNKVTEKGKDVELRCDPISGHTALYWYRQSLGQGLEFLIYFQGNSAPDKSGLPSDRFSAERTGGSVSTLTIQRTQQEDSAVYLCASSLASGFYNEQFFGPGTRLTVL.

This clonotype was observed at least ten times. The chain couples TRBV7-8 to TRBJ1-5, with 7 nucleotides matching TRBD1. Germline-derived CDR1 and CDR2 are SGHVS and FQNEAQ. CDR3 length: 14 residues. Trimming cost V 4 bases and J 3 bases; bases outside gene matches: 3. CDR3 sequence reads: CASSWGQTNQPQHF. The DNA for the CDR3 is TGTGCCAGCAGCTGGGGACAGACCAATCAGCCCCAGCATTTT.

The V and J genes are TRBV2 and TRBJ1-1; D gene uncertain. The V gene's germline CDR1 is SNHLY and CDR2 FYNNEI. Trimming removed 7 bases at V and 11 bases at J, with 17 bases between. This CDR3 is built from 12 residues. The CDR3 nucleotides read TGTGCCAGCACCCCAGACGGCGGAGCGGCTTTCTTT. The encoded protein is CASTPDGGAAFF.

This clonotype was counted between two and nine times. The chain recombines TRBV29-1 with TRBJ1-1; no reliable D call. This CDR3 has 12 amino acids. Trimming stripped 6 bases from V and 1 base from J, with 9 bases between. CDR1 is SQVTM and CDR2 is ANQGSEA in the germline V gene. This CDR3 is CSVRSGNTEAFF. The CDR3 DNA sequence: TGCAGCGTCCGATCGGGGAACACTGAAGCTTTCTTT.

The chain employs TRBV10-3 and TRBJ2-3; 9 bases are shared with TRBD1. CDR1 is ENHRY, CDR2 SYGVKD, per germline. V lost 3 bases to trimming and J lost 1 base; unmatched junction nucleotides: 2. The CDR3 runs to 15 residues. The CDR3 loop is CAISDRTGGTDTQYF. The CDR3 DNA sequence: TGTGCCATCAGTGATAGGACAGGGGGCACAGATACGCAGTATTTT.

This clonotype came up many times. This chain connects TRBV29-1 to TRBJ2-2; no reliable D call. Trimming removed 7 bases at V and 0 bases at J, with 12 bases between. Germline CDR1 and CDR2: SQVTM and ANQGSEA. There are 14 residues in the CDR3. CDR3 loop: CSASGGTNTGELFF. DNA of the CDR3: TGCAGCGCGTCAGGCGGTACGAACACCGGGGAGCTGTTTTTT.

V usage is TRBV20-1 and J usage is TRBJ1-5; D is possibly TRBD1 (5 bases). The CDR3 is 15 amino acids. Germline CDR1 is DFQATT and CDR2 is SNEGSKA (reference sequence). The V gene lost 0 bases and the J gene lost 15 bases, with 24 bases spanning the gap. The CDR3 is CSARDPRTGEASRHF. CDR3 coding DNA: TGCAGTGCTAGAGATCCCCGGACGGGGGAAGCCAGCCGGCATTTT.

J is TRBJ1-1 and V is TRBV15; D unclear. The CDR3 totals 13 residues. CDR1 and CDR2 (germline): LNHNV, YYDKDF (reference sequence). Trimming removed 3 bases from V and 0 bases from J, with 5 bases in between. For the CDR3, the DNA is TGTGCCACCAGCAGGTCCCTGAACACTGAAGCTTTCTTT. Its protein product is CATSRSLNTEAFF.